Following are 12 T cell receptor beta chains from one sample sequenced in a study of beta chain features in type 1 diabetes. Antigen specificity for these receptors is unknown. The entirety of the isolated RNA underwent reverse transcription, so expressed TCRB transcripts were sequenced. Measured with immunoSEQ multiplex PCR; TCRdb has only the in-frame clones, and not every one. The sample lists 300,000 to 350,000 clones, approximately 13% occurring once. Study conclusions and caveats: In every one of the four CD4+ subsets, TCRB CDR3s were moderately but significantly shorter in Type 1 diabetes patients.

Sequenced material: naive CD4+ T cells from blood. These TCRs come from a woman aged 18-29 years with type 1 diabetes.

The V call is TRBV2, the J call TRBJ2-7; 8 bases match TRBD1. Trimming took 5 bases from V and 0 from J; bases not matched to a gene: 3. CDR1 SNHLY and CDR2 FYNNEI come from the germline V gene. This CDR3 contains 14 residues. In DNA form, the CDR3 reads TGTGCCAGCAGTCGGACAGGGATCTCCTACGAGCAGTACGTC. Amino acid sequence: CASSRTGISYEQYV.

This clone was seen a few times. CDR3 in DNA: TGTGCCAGCACGAGTATCCCTCACTACGAGCAGTACTTC. Its translation: CASTSIPHYEQYF. The chain recombines TRBV6-6 with TRBJ2-7; D ambiguous. Looked up from germline, CDR1 is MNHNY and CDR2 is SVGAGI (reference sequence). The V end lost 7 bases, the J end lost 3 bases, and 13 bases lay between the germline ends. The CDR3 is made up of 13 amino acids.

This clone was seen a few times. The rearrangement links TRBV14 to TRBJ2-1; TRBD2 aligns across 10 bases. Trimming cost V 4 bases and J 3 bases; bases outside gene matches: 3. Germline lookup yields CDR1 SGHDN and CDR2 FVKESK. This CDR3 is built from 15 residues. As DNA, the CDR3 is TGTGCCAGCAGCCCAACTAGCGGGAACTACAATGAGCAGTTCTTC. Translation: CASSPTSGNYNEQFF. The complete variable domain, with remaining parts taken from reference TRBV14 and TRBJ2-1, reads EAGVTQFPSHSVIEKGQTVTLRCDPISGHDNLYWYRRVMGKEIKFLLHFVKESKQDESGMPNNRFLAERTGGTYSTLKVQPAELEDSGVYFCASSPTSGNYNEQFFGPGTRLTVL.

The chain employs TRBV2 and TRBJ2-7; 7 bases match TRBD2. The CDR3 totals 14 residues. The germline gives CDR1 SNHLY, CDR2 FYNNEI. V dropped 6 bases and J dropped 3; count of bases not matched to a gene: 8. CDR3 sequence reads: CASSSSGAFYEQYF. CDR3 nucleotides: TGTGCCAGCAGCTCTAGCGGAGCCTTCTACGAGCAGTACTTC.

There are a few counts of this clone. The chain couples TRBV11-2 to TRBJ2-7; D is perhaps TRBD1 (6 bases). Germline CDR1 is SGHAT and CDR2 is FQNNGV. This CDR3 is built from 12 residues. V lost 1 base to trimming and J lost 7 bases, with 8 bases between them. CDR3 region: CASSLVGQEQYV. The CDR3 region has the DNA TGTGCCAGCAGCTTAGTAGGACAGGAGCAGTACGTC.

V is TRBV5-4 and J is TRBJ1-1, with D possibly matching TRBD1 (6 bases). Germline values: CDR1 SGHNT, CDR2 YYREEE (reference sequence). The CDR3 totals 15 residues. Trimming took 4 bases from V and 6 from J, leaving 19 bases between them. The CDR3 sequence is CASSLRRTNRAEAFF. CDR3 in DNA: TGTGCCAGCAGCCTACGAAGGACCAACAGGGCTGAAGCTTTCTTT.

This clone was seen more than once but under ten times. The genes are TRBV14 and TRBJ2-1; D is possibly TRBD2 (6 bases). Trimming left V 2 bases short and J 6 bases short, with 11 bases between. The CDR3 loop spans 14 amino acids. Per the germline V gene, CDR1 is SGHDN and CDR2 is FVKESK. The CDR3 nucleotides are TGTGCCAGCAGCCAAATTAGCGGACTCAATGAGCAGTTCTTC. Its translation: CASSQISGLNEQFF.

The gene calls are TRBV14 and TRBJ2-1; D is possibly TRBD1 (6 bases). Germline V gene lookup returns CDR1 SGHDN and CDR2 FVKESK. Trimming shortened V by 0 bases and J by 8 bases, and 11 bases separated the two germline ends. The length of the CDR3 is 14 residues. The CDR3 DNA reads TGTGCCAGCAGCCAAGATTGGACAGATTATGAGCAGTTCTTC. Amino acid sequence: CASSQDWTDYEQFF. Using reference TRBV14 and TRBJ2-1 for the parts outside the CDR3, the full variable domain is EAGVTQFPSHSVIEKGQTVTLRCDPISGHDNLYWYRRVMGKEIKFLLHFVKESKQDESGMPNNRFLAERTGGTYSTLKVQPAELEDSGVYFCASSQDWTDYEQFFGPGTRLTVL.

This chain links TRBV27 with TRBJ2-2, with 7 bases lining up with TRBD2. J was trimmed by 7 bases and V by 4 bases; bases with no gene match: 9. The germline V gene has CDR1 MNHEY and CDR2 SMNVEV (reference sequence). The CDR3 length is 15 residues. The CDR3 region is CASSSYGGSDGELFF. In nucleotides, the CDR3 is TGTGCCAGCAGTTCCTACGGCGGGAGCGACGGGGAGCTGTTTTTT.

This clone was seen more than once but under ten times. The rearrangement links TRBV5-4 to TRBJ2-7; D not resolved. Trimming left V 4 bases short and J 0 bases short, with 17 bases between. The CDR3 is 16 residues long. Germline lookup yields CDR1 SGHNT and CDR2 YYREEE (reference sequence). CDR3 in amino acids: CASSPLGQAISYEQYF. In nucleotides, the CDR3 is TGTGCCAGCAGCCCTCTCGGTCAGGCCATCTCCTACGAGCAGTACTTC. The complete variable domain, with remaining parts taken from reference TRBV5-4 and TRBJ2-7, reads ETGVTQSPTHLIKTRGQQVTLRCSSQSGHNTVSWYQQALGQGPQFIFQYYREEENGRGNFPPRFSGLQFPNYSSELNVNALELDDSALYLCASSPLGQAISYEQYFGPGTRLTVT.

The rearrangement uses TRBV19 and TRBJ2-1; maybe TRBD1 (5 bases). This CDR3 has 16 residues. V lost 1 base and J lost 0, with 10 bases in between. Germline V CDR1 and CDR2: LNHDA, SQIVND (reference sequence). The CDR3 region is CASSIVHGASYNEQFF. The CDR3 DNA sequence: TGTGCCAGTAGTATAGTTCATGGGGCCTCCTACAATGAGCAGTTCTTC.

The table lists this clone with a few counts. The chain is built from TRBV6-6 and TRBJ2-7, with 10 bases matching TRBD1. The CDR3 runs to 16 residues. The germline gives CDR1 MNHNY, CDR2 SVGAGI (reference sequence). V shed 6 bases and J 4 bases; nucleotides not matched to a gene: 12. CDR3 in amino acids: CASSPLPGQGSYEQYV. The CDR3, as DNA: TGTGCCAGCAGCCCTCTCCCGGGACAGGGGTCGTACGAGCAGTACGTC.